Each of the 7 T cell receptor beta chains below was sequenced from the same sample in a study of Ad26.COV2.S vaccination and SARS-CoV-2 variants. The repertoire was sequenced with immunoSEQ multiplex PCR; TCRdb's copy has only in-frame clones and lacks some. Seen here are about 390,000 clones, 70% to 90% observed once, and the top ten hold roughly 3.2%. The treatment denotes: roughly 19 received Ad26.COV2.S at low or high dose, single or two shots; 5 received placebo; per-sample allocation not given. Specimens were obtained on day 63 following the first vaccine or placebo injection. The specimen was peripheral blood, collected in a trial of Ad26.COV2.S vaccine versus placebo. All receptors come from a person between 18 and 65 years old who received the Ad26.COV2.S COVID-19 vaccine or a placebo.

This clone was seen only once. The V gene is TRBV9, the J gene TRBJ2-7; 10 bases are shared with TRBD2. Per germline, CDR1 SGDLS and CDR2 YYNGEE. The CDR3 extends over 15 amino acids. After removal of 0 bases from V and 6 bases from J, the junction contained 6 bases not matched to a gene. The DNA of the CDR3 is TGTGCCAGCAGCGTAGATGCTAGCGGGGGTGGCGAGCAGTACTTC. Residues: CASSVDASGGGEQYF.

The chain uses TRBV6-5 and TRBJ2-2; weak D call: TRBD1 (6 bases). Germline V CDR1 and CDR2: MNHEY, SVGAGI. Trimming pared 4 bases from V and 1 base from J, leaving 10 bases between. The CDR3 is made up of 15 amino acids. Here the CDR3 reads CASSLRTVNTGELFF. CDR3 in DNA: TGTGCCAGCAGTTTAAGGACAGTGAACACCGGGGAGCTGTTTTTT.

This clone has a single count. V is TRBV29-1 and J is TRBJ2-5; tentative D call: TRBD1 (5 bases). With 5 bases removed from V and 2 bases from J, the gap between germline ends came to 9 bases. The CDR3 runs 12 residues. Germline CDR1 reads SQVTM; CDR2 reads ANQGSEA. CDR3 residues: CSVTQAQETQYF. The CDR3 coding sequence is TGCAGCGTTACACAGGCGCAAGAGACCCAGTACTTC. The complete variable domain, with remaining parts taken from reference TRBV29-1 and TRBJ2-5, reads SAVISQKPSRDICQRGTSLTIQCQVDSQVTMMFWYRQQPGQSLTLIATANQGSEATYESGFVIDKFPISRPNLTFSTLTVSNMSPEDSSIYLCSVTQAQETQYFGPGTRLLVL.

The chain joins TRBV7-2 to TRBJ1-1; the D is unclear. The germline gives CDR1 SGHTA, CDR2 FQGNSA. The length of the CDR3 is 13 residues. Trimming stripped 2 bases from V and 3 bases from J, with 7 bases between. CDR3 sequence reads: CASSLFRDTEAFF. Written as DNA, the CDR3 is TGTGCCAGCAGCTTATTTAGGGACACTGAAGCTTTCTTT.

This chain connects TRBV12-3 or TRBV12-4 to TRBJ2-1; TRBD1 matches at 9 bases. This CDR3 has 12 residues. Trimming cost V 7 bases and J 10 bases; bases outside gene matches: 5. The CDR3, as DNA: TGTGCCAGCACCCCCGGGACAGGGGAGCAGTTCTTC. It yields the protein CASTPGTGEQFF.

The chain is built from TRBV7-2 and TRBJ1-5; D not certain. The CDR3 contains 14 residues. V shed 2 bases and J shed 4 bases, with 9 bases lying between them. CDR1 is SGHTA and CDR2 is FQGNSA in the germline V gene. The CDR3 nucleotides read TGTGCCAGCAGCTTATTCGGGGTGAATCAGCCCCAGCATTTT. Translated: CASSLFGVNQPQHF.

This chain joins TRBV12-3 or TRBV12-4 and TRBJ2-1; D is perhaps TRBD2 (5 bases). The CDR3 loop spans 13 amino acids. Trimming stripped 8 bases from V and 4 bases from J, with 12 bases between. The CDR3 DNA reads TGTGCCAGCGGGAGCGGTTTATACAATGAGCAGTTCTTC. Its protein is CASGSGLYNEQFF.